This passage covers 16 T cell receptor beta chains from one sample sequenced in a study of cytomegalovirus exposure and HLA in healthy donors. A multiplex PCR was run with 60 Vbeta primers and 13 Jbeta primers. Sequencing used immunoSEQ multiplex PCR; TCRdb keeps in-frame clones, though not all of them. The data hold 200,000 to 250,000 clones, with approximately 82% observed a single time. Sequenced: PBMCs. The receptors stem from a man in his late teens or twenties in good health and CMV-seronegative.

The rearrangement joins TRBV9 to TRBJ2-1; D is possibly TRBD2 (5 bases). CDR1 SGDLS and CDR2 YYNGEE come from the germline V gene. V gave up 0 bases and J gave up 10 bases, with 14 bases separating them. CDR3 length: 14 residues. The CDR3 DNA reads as TGTGCCAGCAGCGTAGTGGGCTACTCGGGGGAGCAGTTCTTC. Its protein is CASSVVGYSGEQFF.

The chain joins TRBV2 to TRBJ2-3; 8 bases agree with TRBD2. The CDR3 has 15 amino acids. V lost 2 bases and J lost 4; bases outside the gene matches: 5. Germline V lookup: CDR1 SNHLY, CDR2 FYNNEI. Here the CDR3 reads CASSEWTSYSDTQYF. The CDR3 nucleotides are TGTGCCAGCAGTGAATGGACTAGCTATTCAGATACGCAGTATTTT.

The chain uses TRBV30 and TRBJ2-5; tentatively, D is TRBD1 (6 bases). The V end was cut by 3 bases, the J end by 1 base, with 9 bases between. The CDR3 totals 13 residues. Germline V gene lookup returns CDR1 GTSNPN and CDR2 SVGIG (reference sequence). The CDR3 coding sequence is TGTGCCTGGAGGCTGACAGGCCAAGAGACCCAGTACTTC. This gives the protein CAWRLTGQETQYF. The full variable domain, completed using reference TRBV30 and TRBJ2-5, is SQTIHQWPATLVQPVGSPLSLECTVEGTSNPNLYWYRQAAGRGLQLLFYSVGIGQISSEVPQNLSASRPQDRQFILSSKKLLLSDSGFYLCAWRLTGQETQYFGPGTRLLVL.

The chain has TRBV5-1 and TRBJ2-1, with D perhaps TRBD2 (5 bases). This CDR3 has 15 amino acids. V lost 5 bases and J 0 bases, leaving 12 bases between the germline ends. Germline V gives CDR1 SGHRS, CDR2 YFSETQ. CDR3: CASSSDGRSYNEQFF. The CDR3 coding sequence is TGCGCCAGCAGTAGCGACGGGCGCTCCTACAATGAGCAGTTCTTC.

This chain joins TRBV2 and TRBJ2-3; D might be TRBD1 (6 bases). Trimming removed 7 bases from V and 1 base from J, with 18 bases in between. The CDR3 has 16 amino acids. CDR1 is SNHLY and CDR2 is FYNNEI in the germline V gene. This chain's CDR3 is CASMLGTGWGTDTQYF. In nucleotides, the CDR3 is TGTGCCAGCATGCTGGGAACAGGGTGGGGCACAGATACGCAGTATTTT.

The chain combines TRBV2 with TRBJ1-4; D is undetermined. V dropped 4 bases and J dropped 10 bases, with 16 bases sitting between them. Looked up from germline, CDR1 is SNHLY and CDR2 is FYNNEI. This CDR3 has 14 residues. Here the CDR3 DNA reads TGTGCCAGCAGTGGATCGGCACGACCAGGAAAACTGTTTTTT. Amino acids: CASSGSARPGKLFF.

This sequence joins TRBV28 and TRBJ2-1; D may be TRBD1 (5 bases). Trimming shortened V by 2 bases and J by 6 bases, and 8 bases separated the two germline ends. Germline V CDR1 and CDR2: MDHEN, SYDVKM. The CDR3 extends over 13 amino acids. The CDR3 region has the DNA TGTGCCAGCAGTTTAGGACAAGCCAATGAGCAGTTCTTC. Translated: CASSLGQANEQFF.

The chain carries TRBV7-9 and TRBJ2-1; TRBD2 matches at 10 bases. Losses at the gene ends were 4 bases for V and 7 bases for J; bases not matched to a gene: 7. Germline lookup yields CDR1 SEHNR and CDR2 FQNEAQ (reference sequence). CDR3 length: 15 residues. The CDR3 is CASSSLAGVGNEQFF. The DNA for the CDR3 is TGTGCCAGCAGCTCCCTAGCGGGAGTGGGGAATGAGCAGTTCTTC.

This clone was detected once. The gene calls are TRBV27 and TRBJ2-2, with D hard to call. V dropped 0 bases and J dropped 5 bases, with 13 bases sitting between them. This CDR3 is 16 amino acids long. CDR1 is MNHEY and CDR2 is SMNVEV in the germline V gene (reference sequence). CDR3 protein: CASSLSQQGATGELFF. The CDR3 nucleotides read TGTGCCAGCAGTTTATCCCAACAAGGAGCAACCGGGGAGCTGTTTTTT.

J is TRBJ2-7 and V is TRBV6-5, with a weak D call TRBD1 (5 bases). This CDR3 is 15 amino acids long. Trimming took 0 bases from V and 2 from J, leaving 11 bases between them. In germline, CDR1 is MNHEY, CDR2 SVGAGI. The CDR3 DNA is TGTGCCAGCAGTTACTCCCGGACAAGAGCCTACGAGCAGTACTTC. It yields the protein CASSYSRTRAYEQYF.

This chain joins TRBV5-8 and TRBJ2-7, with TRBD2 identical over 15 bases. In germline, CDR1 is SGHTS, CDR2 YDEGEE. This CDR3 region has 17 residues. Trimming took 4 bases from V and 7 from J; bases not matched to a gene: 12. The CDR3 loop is CASSAERTSGRANEQYF. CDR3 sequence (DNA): TGTGCCAGCAGCGCCGAACGGACTAGCGGGAGGGCTAATGAGCAGTACTTC.

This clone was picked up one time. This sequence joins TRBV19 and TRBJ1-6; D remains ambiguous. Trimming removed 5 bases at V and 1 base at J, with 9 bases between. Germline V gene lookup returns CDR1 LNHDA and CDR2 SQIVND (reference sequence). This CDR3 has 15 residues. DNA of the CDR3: TGTGCCAGTAGTGCCGATACATCCTATAATTCACCCCTCCACTTT. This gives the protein CASSADTSYNSPLHF.

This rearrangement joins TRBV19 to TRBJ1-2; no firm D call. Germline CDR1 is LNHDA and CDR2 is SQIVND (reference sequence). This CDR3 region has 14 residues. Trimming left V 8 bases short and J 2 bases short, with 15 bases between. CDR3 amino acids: CASRYNLGNYGYTF. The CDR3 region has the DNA TGTGCCAGTCGTTACAACCTGGGCAACTATGGCTACACCTTC.

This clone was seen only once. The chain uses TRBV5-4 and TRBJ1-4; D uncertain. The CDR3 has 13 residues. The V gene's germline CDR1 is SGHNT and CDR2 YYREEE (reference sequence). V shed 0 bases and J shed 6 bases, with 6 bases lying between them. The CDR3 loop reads CASSLAPDEKLFF. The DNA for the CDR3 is TGTGCCAGCAGCTTGGCTCCGGATGAAAAACTGTTTTTT.

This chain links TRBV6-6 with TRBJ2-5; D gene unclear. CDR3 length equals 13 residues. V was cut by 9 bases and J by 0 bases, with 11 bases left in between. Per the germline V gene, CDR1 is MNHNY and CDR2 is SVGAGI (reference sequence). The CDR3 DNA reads TGTGCCAGTGGTAGCCTCTACCAAGAGACCCAGTACTTC. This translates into CASGSLYQETQYF.

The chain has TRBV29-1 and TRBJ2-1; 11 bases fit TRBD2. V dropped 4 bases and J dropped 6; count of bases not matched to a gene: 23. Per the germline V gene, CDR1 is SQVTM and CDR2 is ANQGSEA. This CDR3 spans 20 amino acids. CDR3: CSVAPPVVAGGPIVGNEQFF. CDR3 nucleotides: TGCAGCGTTGCCCCCCCCGTGGTAGCGGGAGGGCCAATAGTTGGCAATGAGCAGTTCTTC.